This TCR beta chain was sequenced during a study of monozygotic twins with inflammatory bowel disease. With the 5' RACE reads reprocessed, TCRdb shows one record per CDR3 protein and no DNA. The sample table sets out 330,000 or so distinct CDR3 sequences. Germline loops: CDR1 DFQATT, CDR2 SNEGSKA (reference sequence). The CDR3 runs 14 residues. Sequencing input: blood. This receptor was taken from a human donor with ulcerative colitis or Crohn's disease, or a healthy co-twin of an affected twin (not recorded which). The chain links TRBV20-1 to TRBJ2-2; TCRdb selects TRBD1, and the lack of DNA leaves this call unchecked. The CDR3 protein is CSARGGRNTGELFF.